One sample yielded the 25 T cell receptor beta chains listed below, sequenced in a study of early T cells in non-severe SARS-CoV-2 infection (dated by TCRdb to the early 2020s). Library creation used 5' RACE. The reads were generated on a NextSeq 500. TCRdb reworked the public reads: Q25 trimming with fastp, MiXCR clone assembly, productive beta chains retained. Each CDR3 protein gets just one entry, which takes the most common genes and DNA from the rows behind it. The sample data list tens of thousands of distinct CDR3 sequences, and about 15% of these were observed just once. Jointly, the top ten make up around 5.8% of the sample. Sequenced material: whole blood. These receptors all stem from an adult who was a healthcare worker with PCR-confirmed SARS-CoV-2 infection or an uninfected control (not recorded which).

This clonotype was found a few times. The chain joins TRBV11-2 to TRBJ2-4; no clear D gene. The V gene lost 6 bases and the J gene lost 1 base, with 7 bases spanning the gap. The CDR3 consists of 13 residues. Germline values: CDR1 SGHAT, CDR2 FQNNGV. This chain's CDR3 is CASRPLAKNIQYF. The CDR3 DNA is TGTGCCAGCAGGCCTCTGGCCAAAAACATTCAGTACTTC.

The rearrangement joins TRBV5-1 to TRBJ2-5; perhaps TRBD1 as D (5 bases). The CDR3 contains 17 residues. The germline V gene has CDR1 SGHRS and CDR2 YFSETQ. Trimming stripped 4 bases from V and 0 bases from J, with 19 bases between. In DNA form, the CDR3 reads TGCGCCAGCAGCACCAGGGTGTCGACCCTCAACCAAGAGACCCAGTACTTC. Translating it yields CASSTRVSTLNQETQYF. The whole variable domain, filled in from reference TRBV5-1 and TRBJ2-5, reads KAGVTQTPRYLIKTRGQQVTLSCSPISGHRSVSWYQQTPGQGLQFLFEYFSETQRNKGNFPGRFSGRQFSNSRSEMNVSTLELGDSALYLCASSTRVSTLNQETQYFGPGTRLLVL.

The table lists this clonotype with many counts. The V and J genes are TRBV6-5 and TRBJ2-7; the D gene is possibly TRBD1 (6 bases). Germline CDR1 is MNHEY and CDR2 is SVGAGI. The CDR3 loop spans 13 amino acids. V was pared by 5 bases and J by 2 bases, with 10 bases between. CDR3 in DNA: TGTGCCAGCAGTGGGGGACATACCTACGAGCAGTACTTC. Its protein is CASSGGHTYEQYF.

The chain recombines TRBV27 with TRBJ1-2, with 8 bases aligning to TRBD1. J was trimmed by 2 bases and V by 4 bases; bases with no gene match: 6. This CDR3 has 15 residues. In germline, CDR1 is MNHEY, CDR2 SMNVEV (reference sequence). In DNA, the CDR3 is TGTGCCAGCAGTTCCACCTGGACAGGGAACTATGGCTACACCTTC. It is translated as CASSSTWTGNYGYTF.

This chain links TRBV18 with TRBJ1-6, with D possibly being TRBD1 (5 bases). Germline V gene data show CDR1 as KGHSH and CDR2 as LQKENI. The CDR3 spans 15 residues. V was trimmed by 2 bases and J by 5 bases, leaving 10 bases between them. The DNA of the CDR3 is TGTGCCAGCTCACCAGAGACAGCAGATAATTCACCCCTCCACTTT. Its translation is CASSPETADNSPLHF. The variable domain in full, with the rest retrieved from reference TRBV18 and TRBJ1-6, is NAGVMQNPRHLVRRRGQEARLRCSPMKGHSHVYWYRQLPEEGLKFMVYLQKENIIDESGMPKERFSAEFPKEGPSILRIQQVVRGDSAAYFCASSPETADNSPLHFGNGTRLTVT.

This clonotype was counted between two and nine times. V gene TRBV6-2 or TRBV6-3 combines with J gene TRBJ1-1; perhaps TRBD1 as D (5 bases). This CDR3 has 15 residues. Germline CDR1 MNHEY, CDR2 SVGEGT. With 4 bases removed from V and 11 bases from J, the gap between germline ends came to 23 bases. The CDR3 here is CASSWRNMGPGRAFF. DNA for the CDR3: TGTGCCAGCAGTTGGAGGAACATGGGGCCTGGGCGGGCTTTCTTT.

As to this clonotype: A much larger clone sits a single nucleotide away, making a read error possible. The chain joins TRBV2 to TRBJ2-2, with D tentatively TRBD2 (5 bases). Trimming shortened V by 7 bases and J by 5 bases, and 11 bases separated the two germline ends. The CDR3 loop spans 13 amino acids. CDR1 is SNHLY and CDR2 is FYNNEI in the germline V gene. CDR3 protein: CASNGEGTGELFF. CDR3 DNA sequence: TGTGCCAGCAACGGGGAAGGTACCGGGGAGCTGTTTTTT.

The V and J genes are TRBV10-2 and TRBJ1-1, with D maybe TRBD1 (5 bases). The CDR3 covers 12 residues. V was shortened by 4 bases and J by 5 bases, with 8 bases between the two germline ends. Germline CDR1 WSHSY, CDR2 SAAADI. For the CDR3, the DNA is TGCGCCAGCAGTGCCAGGGATACTGAAGCTTTCTTT. It encodes CASSARDTEAFF.

This clonotype was observed at least ten times. This rearrangement joins TRBV24-1 to TRBJ2-3, with 11 positions matching TRBD1. CDR1 is KGHDR, CDR2 SFDVKD, per germline. Trimming removed 8 bases from V and 3 bases from J; junction bases left unmatched: 6. The CDR3 totals 15 residues. CDR3 residues: CATTLGTGGTDTQYF. CDR3 nucleotide sequence: TGTGCCACCACTCTGGGGACAGGGGGGACAGATACGCAGTATTTT.

This clonotype was picked up a small number of times. V is TRBV10-2 and J is TRBJ2-2, with TRBD2 matching 12 bases. CDR1 and CDR2 from the germline V gene are WSHSY and SAAADI. V shed 2 bases and J 4 bases; nucleotides not matched to a gene: 8. CDR3 length: 18 residues. The CDR3 DNA follows: TGCGCCAGCAGTGAGCTACTAGCGGGGGGCCTCGGCACCGGGGAGCTGTTTTTT. Its translation: CASSELLAGGLGTGELFF.

This clonotype was recorded at least ten times. The genes are TRBV3-1 and TRBJ2-7; D remains ambiguous. This CDR3 has 14 residues. V was trimmed by 0 bases and J by 3 bases, leaving 9 bases between them. Germline-derived CDR1 and CDR2 are LGHDT and YNNKEL (reference sequence). This chain's CDR3 is CASSQDRQIYEQYF. The CDR3 bases are TGTGCCAGCAGCCAAGATCGGCAGATCTACGAGCAGTACTTC.

This clonotype has at least ten counts. The chain couples TRBV7-9 to TRBJ2-1; D remains ambiguous. Germline-derived CDR1 and CDR2 are SEHNR and FQNEAQ (reference sequence). This CDR3 contains 15 residues. With 5 bases removed from V and 1 base from J, the gap between germline ends came to 12 bases. The CDR3 protein is CASSRLGRSYNEQFF. In nucleotides, the CDR3 is TGTGCCAGCAGCCGACTGGGCAGGTCCTACAATGAGCAGTTCTTC.

This chain links TRBV20-1 with TRBJ2-5, with 14 bases lining up with TRBD2. The CDR3 has 14 residues. Germline CDR1 and CDR2: DFQATT and SNEGSKA (reference sequence). J lost 7 bases, V lost 6 bases, and 7 bases had no gene match. CDR3 DNA: TGCAGTGCAACGACTAGCGGGGGGGCAGGGACCCAGTACTTC. This encodes CSATTSGGAGTQYF.

This CDR3 is CSARDVLGVSSYEQYF. The CDR3 coding sequence is TGCAGTGCTAGAGATGTTTTGGGGGTTAGTAGCTACGAGCAGTACTTC. The chain joins TRBV20-1 to TRBJ2-7; D may match TRBD1 or TRBD2 (5 bases each). V lost 0 bases and J lost 3, with 18 bases in between. The CDR3 is 16 residues long. Germline V gene sequence: CDR1 DFQATT, CDR2 SNEGSKA (reference sequence).

The gene calls are TRBV20-1 and TRBJ2-1, with TRBD1 identical over 11 bases. There are 15 residues in the CDR3. CDR1 is DFQATT and CDR2 is SNEGSKA in the germline V gene (reference sequence). J was trimmed by 6 bases and V by 5 bases; bases with no gene match: 9. This chain's CDR3 is CSALGPGTGGNEQFF. CDR3 coding DNA: TGCAGTGCTCTAGGTCCCGGGACAGGGGGCAATGAGCAGTTCTTC.

This chain connects TRBV5-4 to TRBJ2-5; D perhaps matches TRBD1 (6 bases). Trimming removed 4 bases at V and 2 bases at J, with 15 bases between. CDR1 SGHNT and CDR2 YYREEE come from the germline V gene (reference sequence). The CDR3 length is 15 residues. Here the CDR3 reads CASSPTSGAQETQYF. The DNA for the CDR3 is TGTGCCAGCAGCCCCACCTCAGGGGCACAAGAGACCCAGTACTTC.

The chain uses TRBV7-9 and TRBJ2-6; D gene ambiguous. The CDR3 is 17 amino acids. Trimming stripped 2 bases from V and 0 bases from J, with 11 bases between. From germline, CDR1 is SEHNR and CDR2 FQNEAQ (reference sequence). CDR3 DNA sequence: TGTGCCAGCAGCTTAACCACAACCGCCTCTGGGGCCAACGTCCTGACTTTC. Its translation: CASSLTTTASGANVLTF. The whole variable domain, remainder taken from reference TRBV7-9 and TRBJ2-6, is DTGVSQNPRHKITKRGQNVTFRCDPISEHNRLYWYRQTLGQGPEFLTYFQNEAQLEKSRLLSDRFSAERPKGSFSTLEIQRTEQGDSAMYLCASSLTTTASGANVLTFGAGSRLTVL.

This clonotype has ten or more counts. V is TRBV7-2 and J is TRBJ2-5, with 7 bases that match TRBD1. The trim removed 1 base at V and 4 bases at J, leaving 6 bases unmatched. This CDR3 spans 15 amino acids. Per germline, CDR1 SGHTA and CDR2 FQGNSA. The CDR3 loop reads CASSLGGTGAETQYF. The CDR3, as DNA: TGTGCCAGCAGCTTAGGCGGAACAGGGGCAGAGACCCAGTACTTC.

The chain couples TRBV6-5 to TRBJ1-1, with 11 bases lining up with TRBD1. V was pared by 4 bases and J by 5 bases, with 12 bases of the junction left unmatched. Germline CDR1 and CDR2: MNHEY and SVGAGI. The CDR3 spans 17 residues. The CDR3 nucleotides read TGTGCCAGCAGTTCGACCGGGTTCGGGACAGGGGGGACTGAAGCTTTCTTT. The encoded protein is CASSSTGFGTGGTEAFF.

The chain joins TRBV5-5 to TRBJ2-7; 8 nucleotides match TRBD1. V shed 2 bases and J 3 bases; nucleotides not matched to a gene: 10. CDR1 and CDR2 from the germline V gene are SGHKS and YYEKEE (reference sequence). The CDR3 is made up of 16 amino acids. The CDR3 here is CASSLADRAGGYEQYF. DNA for the CDR3: TGTGCCAGCAGCTTAGCGGACAGGGCCGGGGGCTACGAGCAGTACTTC.

The sample holds many counts of this clonotype. This chain uses TRBV2 with TRBJ2-7; 7 nucleotides line up with TRBD1. The CDR3 sequence is 10 residues long. Germline CDR1 SNHLY, CDR2 FYNNEI. The V gene end was trimmed by 8 bases and the J gene end by 12 bases; junction bases not matched to a gene: 7. The CDR3 sequence: CASGQDIGYF. In nucleotides, the CDR3 is TGTGCCAGCGGACAGGATATTGGGTACTTC.

The CDR3 loop reads CASRVSTGSSYEQYF. The CDR3 nucleotides are TGTGCCAGCAGAGTCTCAACAGGGAGCTCCTACGAGCAGTACTTC. This rearrangement joins TRBV7-8 to TRBJ2-7, with D perhaps matching TRBD1 (6 bases). The CDR3 extends over 15 amino acids. V lost 6 bases and J lost 0, with 15 bases in between. Looked up from germline, CDR1 is SGHVS and CDR2 is FQNEAQ. Combining the CDR3 with reference TRBV7-8 and TRBJ2-7 gives the whole variable domain GAGVSQSPRYKVAKRGQDVALRCDPISGHVSLFWYQQALGQGPEFLTYFQNEAQLDKSGLPSDRFFAERPEGSVSTLKIQRTQQEDSAVYLCASRVSTGSSYEQYFGPGTRLTVT.

This rearrangement joins TRBV4-2 to TRBJ2-7, with 9 bases matching TRBD2. The V and J ends lost 0 bases and 3 bases, in that order; junction bases with no gene match: 9. The germline V gene encodes CDR1 LGHNA and CDR2 YNFKEQ. This CDR3 has 17 amino acids. The CDR3 bases are TGTGCCAGCAGCCAAGATCAGCTAAGCGGGGGGTTCTACGAGCAGTACTTC. This codes for CASSQDQLSGGFYEQYF.

This chain joins TRBV3-1 and TRBJ2-7; 9 bases are a match to TRBD1. Germline loops: CDR1 LGHDT, CDR2 YNNKEL (reference sequence). V shed 4 bases and J 9 bases; nucleotides not matched to a gene: 10. The CDR3 is 14 amino acids. The CDR3 reads CASSPGTGRGMQYF. The DNA of the CDR3 is TGTGCCAGCAGCCCCGGGACAGGGCGAGGAATGCAGTACTTC.

This clonotype was counted only a few times. The V and J genes are TRBV4-1 and TRBJ2-7; 11 bases line up with TRBD2. V gave up 0 bases and J gave up 6 bases; unmatched junction bases: 10. The CDR3 is 17 amino acids. The germline V gene has CDR1 MGHRA and CDR2 YSYEKL. The DNA of the CDR3 is TGCGCCAGCAGCCAAGAAATAGCGGGGGGGCCGGTCGGCGAGCAGTACTTC. Residues: CASSQEIAGGPVGEQYF.